This is a list of T cell receptor beta chains from one sample in a study of spatial heterogeneity in lung cancer. One entry per CDR3 protein results from TCRdb running MiXCR on the 5' RACE reads. Of tens of thousands of distinct CDR3 sequences listed, over 6.5% are singletons. This specimen consisted of PBMCs, obtained at follow-up. These receptors came from a male donor with early-stage non-small cell lung cancer. Each CDR3 is given with its conserved first and last residue. A D gene is named only where the DNA matches it firmly. Where a row states a size, it is once, few, many or the class of an expanded clone; other rows omit it.

v_call	clone_size	cdr3_length	j_call	d_call	cdr3_nt	cdr3_aa
TRBV11-2	many	16	TRBJ1-2	TRBD1	TGTGCCAGCAGCTCCAGCGGACAGGGATCACTCTATGGCTACACCTTC	CASSSSGQGSLYGYTF
TRBV5-1	many	14	TRBJ1-6	TRBD1	TGCGCCAGCAGCTTGGGGACAGGGGACTCACCCCTCCACTTT	CASSLGTGDSPLHF
TRBV3-1	many	14	TRBJ2-7	TRBD2	TGTGCCAGCAGCCCTCAGAATGGGGAGGGGGAGCAGTACTTC	CASSPQNGEGEQYF
TRBV24-1	many	18	TRBJ2-2	TRBD2	TGTGCCACCAGTGATTACGGGACTAGCGGGGAGGACACCGGGGAGCTGTTTTTT	CATSDYGTSGEDTGELFF
TRBV18	many	13	TRBJ1-2	NA	TGTGCCAGCTCACCCTCGTCAGGGAGTGGCTACACCTTC	CASSPSSGSGYTF
TRBV7-3	many	13	TRBJ2-3	NA	TGTGCCAGCAGCTGGGGAGTCGCAGATACGCAGTATTTT	CASSWGVADTQYF
TRBV6-2/TRBV6-3	many	16	TRBJ2-3	NA	TGTGCCAGCAGTTACTCCGGTGGGGTACTCTCAGATACGCAGTATTTT	CASSYSGGVLSDTQYF
TRBV19	many	18	TRBJ2-5	TRBD2	TGTGCCAGTAGTATGTGGGCTAGCGGGGGAGCGAGCCAAGAGACCCAGTACTTC	CASSMWASGGASQETQYF
TRBV20-1	many	14	TRBJ1-2	NA	TGCAGTGCTAGGGACAGCGGTGGTAACTATGGCTACACCTTC	CSARDSGGNYGYTF
TRBV6-6	few	15	TRBJ2-2	NA	NA	CASRRAGGAPGSCFF
TRBV24-1	many	15	TRBJ2-2	NA	TGTGCCACCAGTGAAGCAGATACGAACACCGGGGAGCTGTTTTTT	CATSEADTNTGELFF
TRBV20-1	NA	13	TRBJ1-1	TRBD1	TGCAGTGCTAGAGGACAGGGGGAGACTGAAGCTTTCTTT	CSARGQGETEAFF
TRBV20-1	few	13	TRBJ1-1	NA	TGCAGTGCTAGAGGGCAAAGGAACACTGAAGCTTTCTTT	CSARGQRNTEAFF
TRBV2	many	12	TRBJ2-5	TRBD2	TGTGCCAGCACAAGGGAGGGAGAGACCCAGTACTTC	CASTREGETQYF
TRBV12-3/TRBV12-4	many	15	TRBJ2-7	NA	TGTGCCAGCACCCTTAGAATCGATACTGTCTACGAGCAGTACTTC	CASTLRIDTVYEQYF
TRBV5-6	many	15	TRBJ2-1	TRBD2	TGTGCCAGCAGCCGCGGGGGGACTGGTTACAATGAGCAGTTCTTC	CASSRGGTGYNEQFF
TRBV2	many	12	TRBJ2-1	NA	TGTGCCATCGTACTAGCAGGGAATGAGCAGTTCTTC	CAIVLAGNEQFF
TRBV5-5	many	13	TRBJ2-7	TRBD2	TGTGCCAGCAGCCGCGGGGGGGCCGACGAGCAGTACTTC	CASSRGGADEQYF
TRBV2	many	19	TRBJ1-1	NA	TGTGCCAGCAGTGAATTGACACCTCCTTGGCAGTCAATGAACACTGAAGCTTTCTTT	CASSELTPPWQSMNTEAFF
TRBV2	NA	12	TRBJ1-1	NA	TGTGCCAGCACGGAGGGGAGCACTGAAGCTTTCTTT	CASTEGSTEAFF
TRBV12-3/TRBV12-4	many	13	TRBJ2-7	NA	TGTGCCAGCAGTGCTACAGGGACGGCCGAGCAGTACTTC	CASSATGTAEQYF
TRBV7-7	many	16	TRBJ2-7	NA	TGTGCTAGCAGCTTAGTCGTAATAGGCAGGACCTACGAGCAGTACTTC	CASSLVVIGRTYEQYF
TRBV4-1	many	16	TRBJ1-1	NA	TGCGCCAGCAGAGAACAGAACACTGCAATGAACACTGAAGCTTTCTTT	CASREQNTAMNTEAFF
TRBV29-1	once	13	TRBJ2-3	TRBD1	TGCAGCGTTAGGCAGGGGGCGGGAGATACGCAGTATTTT	CSVRQGAGDTQYF
TRBV7-2	NA	15	TRBJ2-2	NA	TGTGCCAGCAGCCGAGACAGGTCGAACACCGGGGAGCTGTTTTTT	CASSRDRSNTGELFF